This record concerns one T cell receptor (beta chain) sequence. The record originates from a study of technical replicates of blood from several donors. TCRdb keeps only in-frame clones here, not all; method: immunoSEQ multiplex PCR. The sample lists tens of thousands of clones, approximately 86% occurring once. The V and J ends lost 5 bases and 6 bases, in that order; junction bases with no gene match: 5. Germline CDR1 and CDR2: MNHNY and SVGAGI (reference sequence). The CDR3 totals 13 residues. Material: PBMCs. This TCR came from a human donor in good health. Some clones in this sample may be carry-over from other donors' samples. V gene TRBV6-6 combines with J gene TRBJ2-7; 9 bases are a match to TRBD1. The CDR3 DNA reads as TGTGCCAGCAGTCAGGGACAGGGACGCGAGCAGTACTTC. Protein: CASSQGQGREQYF.